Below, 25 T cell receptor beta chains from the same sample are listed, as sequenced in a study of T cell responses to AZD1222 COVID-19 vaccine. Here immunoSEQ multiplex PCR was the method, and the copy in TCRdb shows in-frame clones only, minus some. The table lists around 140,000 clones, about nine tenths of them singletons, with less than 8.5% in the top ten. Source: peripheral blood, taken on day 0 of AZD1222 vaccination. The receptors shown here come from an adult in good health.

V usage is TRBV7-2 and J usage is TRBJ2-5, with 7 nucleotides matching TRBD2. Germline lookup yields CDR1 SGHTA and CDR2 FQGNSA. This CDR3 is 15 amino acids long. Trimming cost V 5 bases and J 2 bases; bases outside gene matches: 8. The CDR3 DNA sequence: TGTGCCAGCAGCCCGCGGTTGCGGGGGCAAGAGACCCAGTACTTC. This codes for CASSPRLRGQETQYF. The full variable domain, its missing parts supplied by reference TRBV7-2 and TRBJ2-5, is GAGVSQSPSNKVTEKGKDVELRCDPISGHTALYWYRQSLGQGLEFLIYFQGNSAPDKSGLPSDRFSAERTGGSVSTLTIQRTQQEDSAVYLCASSPRLRGQETQYFGPGTRLLVL.

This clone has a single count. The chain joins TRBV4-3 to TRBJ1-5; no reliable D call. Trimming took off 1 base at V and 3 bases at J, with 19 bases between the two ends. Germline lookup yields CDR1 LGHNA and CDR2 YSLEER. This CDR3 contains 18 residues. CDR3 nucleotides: TGCGCCAGCAGCCAAGTTATAGGACCAGCGGCGATCAATCAGCCCCAGCATTTT. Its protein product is CASSQVIGPAAINQPQHF.

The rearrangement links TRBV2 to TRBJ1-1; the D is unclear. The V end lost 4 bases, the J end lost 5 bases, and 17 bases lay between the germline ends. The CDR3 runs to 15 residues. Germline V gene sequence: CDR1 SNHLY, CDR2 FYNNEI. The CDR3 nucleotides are TGTGCCAGCAGTGTGGACCGGACGGTAGGTACTGAAGCTTTCTTT. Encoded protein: CASSVDRTVGTEAFF.

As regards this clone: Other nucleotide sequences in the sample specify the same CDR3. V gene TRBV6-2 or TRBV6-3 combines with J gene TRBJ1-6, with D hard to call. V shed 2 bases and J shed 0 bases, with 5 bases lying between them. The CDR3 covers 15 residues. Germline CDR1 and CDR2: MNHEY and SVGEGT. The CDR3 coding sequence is TGTGCCAGCAGTTACGGGAGCTCCTATAATTCACCCCTCCACTTT. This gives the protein CASSYGSSYNSPLHF.

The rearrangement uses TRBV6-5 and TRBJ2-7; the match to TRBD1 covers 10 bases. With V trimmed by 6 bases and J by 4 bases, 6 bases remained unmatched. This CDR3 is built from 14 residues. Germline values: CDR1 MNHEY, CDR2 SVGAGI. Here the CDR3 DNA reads TGTGCCAGCAGAGGGACAGGGGCTTCATACGAGCAGTACTTC. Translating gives CASRGTGASYEQYF.

Here the CDR3 DNA reads TGTGCCAGCAGCTTAGGGGTAACTCCCGTCGGGGAGACCCAGTACTTC. Its protein product is CASSLGVTPVGETQYF. The chain employs TRBV11-2 and TRBJ2-5; D is unclear. The V and J ends lost 1 base and 5 bases respectively, with 17 bases between them. The germline V gene has CDR1 SGHAT and CDR2 FQNNGV. The CDR3 is 16 residues long.

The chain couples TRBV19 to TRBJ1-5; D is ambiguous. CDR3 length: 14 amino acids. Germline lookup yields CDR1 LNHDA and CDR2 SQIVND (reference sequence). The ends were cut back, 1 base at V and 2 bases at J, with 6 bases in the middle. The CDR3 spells CASSIVTGNQPQHF. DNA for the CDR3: TGTGCCAGTAGTATAGTTACCGGCAATCAGCCCCAGCATTTT.

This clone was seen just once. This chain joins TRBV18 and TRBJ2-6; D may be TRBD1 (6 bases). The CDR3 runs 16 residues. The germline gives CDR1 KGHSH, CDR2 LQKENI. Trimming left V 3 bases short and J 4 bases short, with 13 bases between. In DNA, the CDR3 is TGTGCCAGCTCACCGTTTGAAGGACAGGGGGCCAACGTCCTGACTTTC. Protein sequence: CASSPFEGQGANVLTF.

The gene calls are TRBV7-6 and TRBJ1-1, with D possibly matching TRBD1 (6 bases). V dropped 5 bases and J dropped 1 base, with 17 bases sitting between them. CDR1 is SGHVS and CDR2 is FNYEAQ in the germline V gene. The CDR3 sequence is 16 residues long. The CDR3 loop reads CASSQGTPRKNTEAFF. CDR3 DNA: TGTGCCAGCAGCCAAGGGACACCCAGGAAGAACACTGAAGCTTTCTTT.

CDR3 sequence reads: CASSAPTGRGEKLFF. The CDR3 DNA is TGTGCCAGCAGTGCTCCGACAGGGCGGGGTGAAAAACTGTTTTTT. The V gene is TRBV28, the J gene TRBJ1-4, with 7 bases identical to TRBD1. Germline V lookup: CDR1 MDHEN, CDR2 SYDVKM. This CDR3 region has 15 residues. V lost 5 bases, J lost 7 bases, and 10 bases stayed unmatched.

The CDR3: CASSSGQTSNQPQHF. CDR3 coding DNA: TGTGCCAGTAGTAGCGGACAGACTAGCAATCAGCCCCAGCATTTT. The chain joins TRBV19 to TRBJ1-5, with a tentative D call TRBD1 (6 bases). With 4 bases removed from V and 0 bases from J, the gap between germline ends came to 10 bases. The CDR3 totals 15 residues. Per the germline V gene, CDR1 is LNHDA and CDR2 is SQIVND (reference sequence).

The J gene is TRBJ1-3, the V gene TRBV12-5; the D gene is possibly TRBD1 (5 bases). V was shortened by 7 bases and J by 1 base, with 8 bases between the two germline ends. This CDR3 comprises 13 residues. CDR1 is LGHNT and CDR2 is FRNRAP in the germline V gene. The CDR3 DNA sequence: TGTGCTAGTGCTCAGGGATCTGGAAACACCATATATTTT. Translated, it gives CASAQGSGNTIYF. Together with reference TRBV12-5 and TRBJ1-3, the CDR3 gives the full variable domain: DARVTQTPRHKVTEMGQEVTMRCQPILGHNTVFWYRQTMMQGLELLAYFRNRAPLDDSGMPKDRFSAEMPDATLATLKIQPSEPRDSAVYFCASAQGSGNTIYFGEGSWLTVV.

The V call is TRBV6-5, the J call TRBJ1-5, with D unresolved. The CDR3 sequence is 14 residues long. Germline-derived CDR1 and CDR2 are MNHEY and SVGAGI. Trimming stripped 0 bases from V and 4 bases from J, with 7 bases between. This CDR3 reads CASSYSSRNQPQHF. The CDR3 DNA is TGTGCCAGCAGTTACTCTTCCCGGAATCAGCCCCAGCATTTT.

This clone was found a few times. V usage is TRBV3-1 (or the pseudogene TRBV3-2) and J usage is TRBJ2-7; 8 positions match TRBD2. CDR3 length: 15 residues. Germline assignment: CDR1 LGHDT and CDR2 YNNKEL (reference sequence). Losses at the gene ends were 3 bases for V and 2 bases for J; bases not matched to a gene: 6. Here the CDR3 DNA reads TGTGCCAGCAGCCATGGAGCGGGGGTGACCTACGAGCAGTACTTC. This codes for CASSHGAGVTYEQYF.

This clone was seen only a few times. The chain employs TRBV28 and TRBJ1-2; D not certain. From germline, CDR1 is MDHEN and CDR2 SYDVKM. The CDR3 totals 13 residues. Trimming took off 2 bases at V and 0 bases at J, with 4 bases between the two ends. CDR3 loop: CASSLTSNYGYTF. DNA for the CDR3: TGTGCCAGCAGTTTAACCTCTAACTATGGCTACACCTTC.

The CDR3 protein is CASSAPGQGIYNSPLHF. The CDR3 bases are TGTGCCAGCAGCGCCCCGGGACAGGGGATTTATAATTCACCCCTCCACTTT. This rearrangement joins TRBV5-6 to TRBJ1-6; the match to TRBD1 covers 10 bases. The germline V gene encodes CDR1 SGHDT and CDR2 YYEEEE. The CDR3 sequence is 17 residues long. V lost 4 bases and J lost 4; bases outside the gene matches: 8.

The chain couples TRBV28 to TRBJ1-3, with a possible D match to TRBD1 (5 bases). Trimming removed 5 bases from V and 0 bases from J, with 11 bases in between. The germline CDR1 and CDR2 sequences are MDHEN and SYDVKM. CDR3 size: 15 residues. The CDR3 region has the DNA TGTGCCAGCAGTCGGGGGGGGAGCTCTGGAAACACCATATATTTT. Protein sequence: CASSRGGSSGNTIYF.

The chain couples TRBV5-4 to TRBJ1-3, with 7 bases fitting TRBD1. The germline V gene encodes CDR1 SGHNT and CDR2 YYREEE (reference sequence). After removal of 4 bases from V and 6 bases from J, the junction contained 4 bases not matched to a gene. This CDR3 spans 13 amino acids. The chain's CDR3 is CASSPQGENTIYF. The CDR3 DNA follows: TGTGCCAGCAGCCCCCAGGGGGAAAACACCATATATTTT.

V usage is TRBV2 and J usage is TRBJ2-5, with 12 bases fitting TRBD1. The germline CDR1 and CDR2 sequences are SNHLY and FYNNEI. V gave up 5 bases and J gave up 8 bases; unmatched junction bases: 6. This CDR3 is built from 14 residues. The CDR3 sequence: CASSPGTGGATQYF. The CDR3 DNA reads TGTGCCAGCAGTCCCGGGACAGGGGGCGCAACCCAGTACTTC.

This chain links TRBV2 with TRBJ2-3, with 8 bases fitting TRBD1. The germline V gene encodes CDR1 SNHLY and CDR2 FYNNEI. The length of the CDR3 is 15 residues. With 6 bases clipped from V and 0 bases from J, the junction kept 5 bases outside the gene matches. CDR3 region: CASRGTGASTDTQYF. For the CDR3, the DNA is TGTGCCAGCAGGGGGACAGGAGCTAGCACAGATACGCAGTATTTT. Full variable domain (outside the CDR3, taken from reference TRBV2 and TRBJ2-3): EPEVTQTPSHQVTQMGQEVILRCVPISNHLYFYWYRQILGQKVEFLVSFYNNEISEKSEIFDDQFSVERPDGSNFTLKIRSTKLEDSAMYFCASRGTGASTDTQYFGPGTRLTVL.

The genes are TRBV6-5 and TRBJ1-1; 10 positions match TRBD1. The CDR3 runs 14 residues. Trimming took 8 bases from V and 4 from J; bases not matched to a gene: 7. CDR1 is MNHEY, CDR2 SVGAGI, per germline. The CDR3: CASHRTGGGTEAFF. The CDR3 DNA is TGTGCCAGCCATCGGACAGGGGGGGGCACTGAAGCTTTCTTT.

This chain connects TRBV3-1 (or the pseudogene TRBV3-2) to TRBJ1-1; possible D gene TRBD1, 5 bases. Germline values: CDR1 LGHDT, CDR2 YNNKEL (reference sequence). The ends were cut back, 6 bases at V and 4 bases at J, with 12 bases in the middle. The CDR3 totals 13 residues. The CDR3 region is CASSWGEATEAFF. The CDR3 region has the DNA TGTGCCAGCAGTTGGGGGGAGGCCACTGAAGCTTTCTTT.

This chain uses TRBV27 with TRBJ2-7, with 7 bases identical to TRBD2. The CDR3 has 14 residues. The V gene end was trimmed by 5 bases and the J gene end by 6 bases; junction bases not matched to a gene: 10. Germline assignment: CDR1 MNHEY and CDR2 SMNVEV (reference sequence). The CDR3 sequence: CASSTLWGGGEQYF. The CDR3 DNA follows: TGTGCCAGCAGTACATTATGGGGGGGAGGCGAGCAGTACTTC.

CDR3 nucleotides: TGTGCCAGCAGCTTTACATCCGGGACTAGCGGGGTCAGCTCCTACGAGCAGTACTTC. Encoded protein: CASSFTSGTSGVSSYEQYF. The J gene is TRBJ2-7, the V gene TRBV11-2, with 13 bases lining up with TRBD2. Losses at the gene ends were 3 bases for V and 0 bases for J; bases not matched to a gene: 11. CDR3 length: 19 amino acids. In germline, CDR1 is SGHAT, CDR2 FQNNGV.

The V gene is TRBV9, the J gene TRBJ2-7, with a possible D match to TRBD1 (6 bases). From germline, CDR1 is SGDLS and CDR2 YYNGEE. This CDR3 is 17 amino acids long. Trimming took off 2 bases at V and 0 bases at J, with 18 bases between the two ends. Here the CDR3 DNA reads TGTGCCAGCAGCGTGGACAGTGGGCAGCTCTTCTCCTACGAGCAGTACTTC. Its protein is CASSVDSGQLFSYEQYF.